The 16 T cell receptor beta chains below come from one sample, sequenced in a study of shared clonotypes between healthy human individuals. Method: immunoSEQ multiplex PCR; TCRdb's copy keeps in-frame clones and lacks some. This sample carries some 1,600,000 clones, approximately 98% of them seen once, and the ten largest clones take approximately 0.45%. Input material: naive CD4+ T cells sorted from blood. Subset: CD45RA+ positively selected. The receptors were sampled from a man aged 30 to 39 in good health.

V gene TRBV29-1 combines with J gene TRBJ2-3; 10 nucleotides align to TRBD2. This CDR3 contains 14 residues. CDR1 is SQVTM and CDR2 is ANQGSEA in the germline V gene. V shed 4 bases, J shed 7 bases, and the junction held 8 bases outside the gene matches. CDR3 sequence (DNA): TGCAGCGTTGTTCGGAGTAGCGGGAGGTATACGCAGTATTTT. Encoded protein: CSVVRSSGRYTQYF.

The chain has TRBV21-1 and TRBJ2-3; the D call of TRBD2 is as the table states it, not checked on the DNA. TRBV21-1 is shown as a pseudogene. The CDR3 totals 15 residues. CDR3 loop: CASSKRGTSTDTQYF. CDR3 DNA sequence: TGTGCCAGCAGCAAGCGGGGGACTAGCACAGATACGCAGTATTTT.

The chain recombines TRBV18 with TRBJ1-1; D might be TRBD1 (6 bases). Trimming stripped 2 bases from V and 1 base from J, with 14 bases between. Germline CDR1 is KGHSH and CDR2 is LQKENI. The CDR3 totals 16 residues. DNA for the CDR3: TGTGCCAGCTCACCAACTACCACGGGACAGAACACTGAAGCTTTCTTT. Translating gives CASSPTTTGQNTEAFF. Complete variable domain (other parts from reference TRBV18 and TRBJ1-1): NAGVMQNPRHLVRRRGQEARLRCSPMKGHSHVYWYRQLPEEGLKFMVYLQKENIIDESGMPKERFSAEFPKEGPSILRIQQVVRGDSAAYFCASSPTTTGQNTEAFFGQGTRLTVV.

The J gene is TRBJ2-1, the V gene TRBV29-1; 7 positions match TRBD2. The germline gives CDR1 SQVTM, CDR2 ANQGSEA. This CDR3 has 12 residues. V shed 7 bases and J 3 bases; nucleotides not matched to a gene: 3. CDR3 sequence (DNA): TGCAGCGACATAGCGGGCTACAATGAGCAGTTCTTC. Translating it yields CSDIAGYNEQFF.

V gene TRBV9 combines with J gene TRBJ2-7, with 10 bases lining up with TRBD1. The length of the CDR3 is 19 residues. Germline V gene sequence: CDR1 SGDLS, CDR2 YYNGEE. V trimming: 0 bases; J trimming: 3 bases; junction bases outside the gene matches: 15. The CDR3 is CASSVGPGQGSSGHYEQYF. CDR3 in DNA: TGTGCCAGCAGCGTAGGGCCGGGACAGGGGTCATCAGGGCACTACGAGCAGTACTTC.

V gene TRBV9 combines with J gene TRBJ1-2; 11 positions agree with TRBD1. This CDR3 comprises 15 residues. Germline CDR1 SGDLS, CDR2 YYNGEE. V shed 2 bases and J 5 bases; nucleotides not matched to a gene: 5. CDR3 region: CASSVGQGASYGYTF. DNA of the CDR3: TGTGCCAGCAGCGTCGGACAGGGGGCGTCGTATGGCTACACCTTC.

V and J are TRBV5-1 and TRBJ2-1; D is possibly TRBD2 (6 bases). V was shortened by 0 bases and J by 0 bases, with 10 bases between the two germline ends. The length of the CDR3 is 16 residues. From germline, CDR1 is SGHRS and CDR2 YFSETQ. In DNA, the CDR3 is TGCGCCAGCAGCTTGGTCGTGGGAGGCTCCTACAATGAGCAGTTCTTC. Protein: CASSLVVGGSYNEQFF.

In regard to this clone: In the same sample, other DNA sequences code for this CDR3. The chain carries TRBV18 and TRBJ1-5; D uncertain. Germline CDR1 is KGHSH and CDR2 is LQKENI. This CDR3 has 13 amino acids. V gave up 5 bases and J gave up 0 bases, with 5 bases separating them. This CDR3 reads CASSSDSNQPQHF. The CDR3 DNA sequence: TGTGCCAGCTCATCGGATAGCAATCAGCCCCAGCATTTT.

The chain recombines TRBV6-5 with TRBJ1-5; D gene uncertain. Per germline, CDR1 MNHEY and CDR2 SVGAGI. The CDR3 totals 14 residues. V lost 4 bases and J 4 bases, leaving 11 bases between the germline ends. In DNA form, the CDR3 reads TGTGCCAGCAGTTTCTCGACACATAATCAGCCCCAGCATTTT. It specifies CASSFSTHNQPQHF.

The V call is TRBV5-5, the J call TRBJ2-5, with unresolved D. Per germline, CDR1 SGHKS and CDR2 YYEKEE (reference sequence). The V and J ends lost 3 bases and 4 bases respectively, with 16 bases between them. CDR3 length: 15 amino acids. CDR3 protein: CASSSRPQGRETQYF. The CDR3, as DNA: TGTGCCAGCAGCTCCCGGCCCCAAGGCAGAGAGACCCAGTACTTC.

V usage is TRBV13 and J usage is TRBJ1-5; D perhaps matches TRBD1 (5 bases). Deletions cut 3 bases from V and 5 bases from J, with 11 bases between. Germline V gene sequence: CDR1 PRHDT, CDR2 FYEKMQ (reference sequence). This CDR3 region has 14 residues. DNA of the CDR3: TGTGCCAGCAGCTTCGGGGGTAAGGATCAGCCCCAGCATTTT. This translates into CASSFGGKDQPQHF.

The V gene is TRBV20-1, the J gene TRBJ1-1; D ambiguous. The CDR3 is made up of 11 amino acids. CDR1 and CDR2 (germline): DFQATT, SNEGSKA (reference sequence). Trimming took off 2 bases at V and 9 bases at J, with 10 bases between the two ends. CDR3 amino acids: CSARLPNKAFF. The CDR3 DNA reads TGCAGTGCTAGACTTCCGAATAAAGCTTTCTTT.

This chain connects TRBV29-1 to TRBJ2-1, with 9 bases matching TRBD2. The trim removed 3 bases at V and 4 bases at J, leaving 4 bases unmatched. Germline loops: CDR1 SQVTM, CDR2 ANQGSEA. CDR3 size: 14 residues. CDR3 DNA sequence: TGCAGCGTTGATAGACTAGCGGTATACAATGAGCAGTTCTTC. Protein sequence: CSVDRLAVYNEQFF.

The chain carries TRBV28 and TRBJ2-3; 9 bases agree with TRBD2. Germline V gene sequence: CDR1 MDHEN, CDR2 SYDVKM. The V gene end was trimmed by 11 bases and the J gene end by 5 bases; junction bases not matched to a gene: 14. The CDR3 is made up of 15 amino acids. The CDR3 spells CAVPKAGGTLDTQYF. The CDR3 DNA reads TGTGCCGTACCCAAGGCGGGAGGGACTTTAGATACGCAGTATTTT.

The chain is built from TRBV9 and TRBJ2-1, with TRBD1 as a possible D gene (6 bases). V was clipped by 0 bases and J by 2 bases, with 12 bases between them. The CDR3 sequence is 16 residues long. Germline V lookup: CDR1 SGDLS, CDR2 YYNGEE. Written as DNA, the CDR3 is TGTGCCAGCAGCGTAGACACACAGGGCCCCTACAATGAGCAGTTCTTC. Its translation is CASSVDTQGPYNEQFF.

This chain connects TRBV4-2 to TRBJ1-1, with TRBD1 as a possible D gene (5 bases). This CDR3 contains 15 residues. V lost 0 bases to trimming and J lost 5 bases, with 13 bases between them. CDR1 and CDR2 (germline): LGHNA, YNFKEQ. The CDR3 reads CASSQDRQGWTEAFF. The CDR3 coding sequence is TGTGCCAGCAGCCAAGATAGGCAGGGCTGGACTGAAGCTTTCTTT.